Sequencing of this T cell receptor (beta chain) was carried out in a study of CD8 T cells in ankylosing spondylitis (dated by TCRdb to the late 2010s). For the wider study: T cell receptor beta repertoires were profiled in healthy donors and ankylosing spondylitis patients so that disease-linked TCR variants could be found. In total, the full study cohort was made up of roughly 100 healthy donors and 25 ankylosing spondylitis patients. Peripheral blood was sampled, and synovial fluid was also collected from ankylosing spondylitis patients. What the authors observed across the whole study: In peripheral blood, the disease-linked clones were found at relatively low frequencies and had a CD8+ phenotype. A TCR beta motif made up of eight or nine highly homologous amino acid variants appeared to be characteristic of blood from ankylosing spondylitis patients. Some motif variants were previously reported in synovial fluid and blood of reactive arthritis patients, suggesting common disease-initiation mechanisms. Significant enrichment of the disease-linked clones was reported in matched synovial fluid samples from ankylosing spondylitis patients.

V drops 1 base and J drops 5 bases, leaving 14 bases in between. CDR3 length: 15 amino acids, cysteine to phenylalanine. Of the read, only the CDR3 DNA is kept; its 45 bases are in frame from base 1. From a lookup of the germline V gene, CDR1 and CDR2 are SGHTA and FQGNSA. Data came from an Illumina HiSeq 2500. TCR beta libraries were prepared by quantitative 5'-RACE with molecular barcodes. The original pipeline was this. To identify disease-linked TCR variants, a new computational method was used, one built on a probabilistic model of VDJ rearrangement. TCRdb itself trimmed the public reads at Q25 with fastp, ran MiXCR and retained productive beta chains. Every distinct CDR3 protein forms one entry, paired with its most common genes and DNA. The V and J calls, along with clone size, are taken from TCRdb and not from the paper's own processing. This sample gives 300,000 to 400,000 distinct CDR3 sequences in total; 20% to 25% of them show up just once. The top ten clones comprise 15% to 20% of the sample.

Worth noting for this clonotype: The antigen it recognizes is unknown. No per-base quality is available; no much larger clone lies one base away.

This clonotype originated in a male donor with ankylosing spondylitis. The sequenced sample was blood, either unsorted or a sorted T cell fraction (not recorded which). The chain is assembled from TRBV7-2 and TRBJ1-1; matching of 6 bases hints at TRBD1 as the D gene. The bases are TGTGCCAGCAGCTTAGTTTCGCAGGGGTCAACTGAAGCTTTCTTT. Its amino acids are CASSLVSQGSTEAFF.